Following are 5 T cell receptor beta chains from one sample sequenced in a study of shared clonotypes between healthy human individuals. The table came from immunoSEQ multiplex PCR; TCRdb's copy has only in-frame clones and leaves some out. The sample consists of roughly 1,100,000 clones, approximately 76% of them appearing once. The sample consisted of memory CD4+ T cells sorted from blood. The sample's subset: CD45RA-negative fraction. The receptor source for this set is a man between 18 and 29 years old in good health.

The rearrangement joins TRBV28 to TRBJ2-7; 8 bases map to TRBD1. Trimming at V came to 3 bases and at J to 3 bases, leaving 4 bases not matched to a gene. The CDR3 spans 14 residues. From germline, CDR1 is MDHEN and CDR2 SYDVKM. CDR3 protein: CASSLGQVRYEQYF. The CDR3, as DNA: TGTGCCAGCAGTTTGGGACAGGTTCGCTACGAGCAGTACTTC.

In the case of this clone: This specimen includes other DNA sequences encoding the same CDR3. The chain uses TRBV5-1 and TRBJ1-2; TRBD1 matches 10 bases. CDR3 length equals 13 residues. V shed 4 bases, J shed 6 bases, and the junction held 3 bases outside the gene matches. The germline CDR1 and CDR2 sequences are SGHRS and YFSETQ. Here the CDR3 reads CASSLGQGDGYTF. The CDR3 nucleotides are TGCGCCAGCAGCCTTGGACAGGGGGATGGCTACACCTTC.

This chain joins TRBV4-3 and TRBJ2-1; D is uncertain. V was cut by 1 base and J by 4 bases, with 8 bases left in between. The CDR3 extends over 14 amino acids. CDR1 and CDR2 from the germline V gene are LGHNA and YSLEER. DNA of the CDR3: TGCGCCAGCAGCCAAGGGATCCCTTACAATGAGCAGTTCTTC. It is translated as CASSQGIPYNEQFF.

The chain couples TRBV4-1 to TRBJ2-1; perhaps TRBD1 as D (6 bases). The CDR3 has 15 amino acids. Trimming shortened V by 6 bases and J by 5 bases, and 17 bases separated the two germline ends. Germline CDR1 reads MGHRA; CDR2 reads YSYEKL. The CDR3 nucleotides are TGCGCCAGCAGAGAAACATGGACAGAAAACAATGAGCAGTTCTTC. It is translated as CASRETWTENNEQFF.

The chain employs TRBV25-1 and TRBJ2-3; D is unclear. Trimming removed 6 bases at V and 3 bases at J, with 10 bases between. Germline V gives CDR1 MGHDK, CDR2 SYGVNS. The CDR3 spans 13 residues. The CDR3, as DNA: TGTGCCAGCAGCTCCTTGGGGACAGATACGCAGTATTTT. Translating gives CASSSLGTDTQYF.